This TCR beta chain was sequenced in a study of T cells after somatic rescue of genetic block (dated by TCRdb to the early 2020s). About the study as a whole: The study assessed how robust, over the long term, a T-cell system was when the system had developed through somatic rescue of a genetic block in T-cell development.

This clone occurred a few times. The clone's antigen remains unknown. No much larger clone is present one base from it, and per-base qualities are unavailable. Library construction relied on the immunoSEQ multiplex PCR assay. Here the immuneACCESS table is served through TCRdb, limited to in-frame sequences with V and J called. Missing clones are a known gap in these copies; in checked studies unresolved V genes cover under half, and the rest lacks a known reason. This sample holds approximately 12,000 clones; around 70% were observed only once. 20% of the sample belongs to the ten largest clones. From its cysteine to its phenylalanine, the CDR3 spans 15 amino acids. CDR3 DNA is the only sequence kept; it has 45 bases, read in frame from the first base. Compared with germline, V lacks 3 bases and J lacks 2 bases; bases without a gene match: 0. Via the germline V gene, CDR1 is SGHDN and CDR2 FVKESK.

The TCR was taken from a boy aged 10-17 years. In this chain, TRBV14 is recombined with TRBJ2-7, and 14 junctional nucleotides match TRBD2. Sequences were obtained from peripheral blood mononuclear cells (PBMCs). The DNA reads TGTGCCAGCAGCCAGGGACTAGCGGGGGCCTACGAGCAGTACTTC. Translated, this gives CASSQGLAGAYEQYF.